This T cell receptor beta chain stems from a study of T cells after posttransplantation cyclophosphamide. The repertoire was sequenced with immunoSEQ multiplex PCR; TCRdb's copy has only in-frame clones and lacks some. The data show around 2,000 clones, about 71% seen once. A marrow graft followed busulfan-fludarabine conditioning, with cyclophosphamide on days +3 and +4. Per germline, CDR1 SEHNR and CDR2 FQNEAQ (reference sequence). Germline trimming cut 5 bases from V and 3 bases from J; bases unmatched to any gene: 5. This CDR3 is built from 14 residues. This chain joins TRBV7-9 and TRBJ1-2; 8 nucleotides agree with TRBD1. The receptor comes from a male patient aged 45 to 59 who received an allogeneic stem cell transplant from a related donor and was CMV-positive. A share of the T cells may be of graft donor origin. The specimen was PBMCs, collected 34 days after a stem cell transplant with posttransplant cyclophosphamide. The CDR3 is CASSTMTGDYGYTF. The CDR3, as DNA: TGTGCCAGCAGCACAATGACAGGGGACTATGGCTACACCTTC.